The clone carrying this TCR beta chain has only one observation. The source of the sample is a study of CD8 T cells in Susac syndrome. CD8+ and CD4+ T cells circulating in blood were sequenced for TCR beta. In the multiple sclerosis control group, patients were treatment-naive and had stable or active relapsing-remitting disease. Negative isolation was applied to CD8+ and CD4+ T cells, and FACS enrichment was applied to TEMRA cells. Random hexamers were used to reverse transcribe an amount of roughly 0.45 to 1 ug RNA. TCRdb reprocessed the immunoSEQ multiplex PCR reads via MiXCR and lists one record per CDR3 protein. The repertoire consists of 100,000 to 150,000 distinct CDR3 sequences, with over 90% occurring once and the leading ten covering around 0.3%. The CDR3 sequence is 13 residues long. The V gene's germline CDR1 is SGHAT and CDR2 FQNNGV. Trimming took 5 bases from V and 4 from J, leaving 11 bases between them.

The chain links TRBV11-2 to TRBJ1-1; D not resolved. Sequenced: CD8+ T cells from PBMCs. The clonotype comes from a human donor with multiple sclerosis. Here the CDR3 reads CASSPNLRTEAFF. The CDR3 DNA reads TGTGCCAGCAGCCCAAACCTACGCACTGAAGCTTTCTTT.